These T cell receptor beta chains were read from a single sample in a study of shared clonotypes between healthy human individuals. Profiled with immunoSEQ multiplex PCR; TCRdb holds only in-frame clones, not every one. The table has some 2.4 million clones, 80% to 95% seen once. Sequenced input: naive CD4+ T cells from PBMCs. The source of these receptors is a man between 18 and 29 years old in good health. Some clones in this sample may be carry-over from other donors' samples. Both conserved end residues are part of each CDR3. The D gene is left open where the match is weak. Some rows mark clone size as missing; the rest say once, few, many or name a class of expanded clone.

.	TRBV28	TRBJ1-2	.	CASSLPTSNYGYTF	TGTGCCAGCAGTTTACCGACTTCTAACTATGGCTACACCTTC
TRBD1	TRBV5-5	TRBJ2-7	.	CASSLGGAGGSYEQYF	TGTGCCAGCAGCTTGGGAGGTGCAGGGGGCTCCTACGAGCAGTACTTC
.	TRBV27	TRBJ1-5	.	CAGLGDNLYSNQPQHF	TGTGCCGGGTTGGGGGACAACCTTTATAGCAATCAGCCCCAGCATTTT
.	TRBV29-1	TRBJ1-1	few	CSARTGTFDTEAFF	TGCAGCGCGAGAACCGGGACATTTGACACTGAAGCTTTCTTT
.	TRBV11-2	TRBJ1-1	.	CAGGQSNTEAFF	TGTGCCGGCGGACAGTCGAACACTGAAGCTTTCTTT
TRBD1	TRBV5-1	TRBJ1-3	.	CASSSGGQGAGNTIYF	TGCGCCAGCAGCTCCGGCGGGCAGGGGGCTGGAAACACCATATATTTT
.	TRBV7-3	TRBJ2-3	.	CASSPITRRTDTQYF	TGTGCCAGCAGCCCTATTACTAGACGCACAGATACGCAGTATTTT
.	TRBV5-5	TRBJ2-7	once	CASSFLWQVSYEQYF	TGTGCCAGCAGTTTCCTCTGGCAGGTCTCCTACGAGCAGTACTTC
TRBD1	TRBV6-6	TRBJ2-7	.	CASSYSGQGASYEQYF	TGTGCCAGCAGTTACTCGGGACAGGGGGCTTCCTACGAGCAGTACTTC
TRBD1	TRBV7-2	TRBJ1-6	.	CASSPIRGGSPLHF	TGTGCCAGCAGCCCGATCAGGGGGGGATCACCCCTCCACTTT
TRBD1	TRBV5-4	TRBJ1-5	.	CASSPGTGIQPQHF	TGTGCCAGCAGCCCGGGGACAGGGATTCAGCCCCAGCATTTT
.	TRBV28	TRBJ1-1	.	CASSYQRAITEAFF	TGTGCCAGCAGCTACCAGCGGGCCATCACTGAAGCTTTCTTT
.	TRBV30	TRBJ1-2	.	CAWEVTDRYGYTF	TGTGCCTGGGAAGTGACAGACCGCTATGGCTACACCTTC
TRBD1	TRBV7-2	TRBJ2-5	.	CASSVDRGFAETQYF	TGTGCCAGCAGCGTGGACAGGGGGTTCGCAGAGACCCAGTACTTC
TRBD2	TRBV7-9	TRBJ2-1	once	CASSHGLAGVSFF	TGTGCCAGCAGCCACGGACTAGCGGGAGTTTCGTTCTTC
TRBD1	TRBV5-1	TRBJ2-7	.	CASSLPPGQGTYEQYF	TGCGCCAGCAGCTTGCCGCCGGGACAGGGGACCTACGAGCAGTACTTC
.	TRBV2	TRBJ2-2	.	CASSEERVGELFF	TGTGCCAGCAGTGAGGAGCGAGTCGGGGAGCTGTTTTTT
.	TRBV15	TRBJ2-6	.	CATSRVTLRSGANVLTF	TGTGCCACCAGCAGAGTGACCCTACGGAGTGGGGCCAACGTCCTGACTTTC
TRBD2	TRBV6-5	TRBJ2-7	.	CASSYSGLGAYEQYF	TGTGCCAGCAGTTACTCGGGACTAGGAGCCTACGAGCAGTACTTC
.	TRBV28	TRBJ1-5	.	CASRPTASGPAQHF	TGTGCCAGCAGACCAACCGCGTCGGGTCCAGCCCAGCATTTT
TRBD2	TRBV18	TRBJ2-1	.	CASSPPGLAGQFF	TGTGCCAGCTCACCACCGGGACTAGCGGGCCAGTTCTTC
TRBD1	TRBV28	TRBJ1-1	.	CASSPGTGGYTEAFF	TGTGCCAGCAGTCCCGGGACAGGGGGATACACTGAAGCTTTCTTT
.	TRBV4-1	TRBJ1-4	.	CASSTRGLLLEKLFF	TGCGCCAGCAGCACCCGGGGGCTTTTACTTGAAAAACTGTTTTTT
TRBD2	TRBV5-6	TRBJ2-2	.	CASSRKAGGYAGELFF	TGTGCCAGCAGCAGAAAAGCGGGAGGGTACGCCGGGGAGCTGTTTTTT
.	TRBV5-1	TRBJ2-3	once	CASSLGTLTDTQYF	TGCGCCAGCAGCTTGGGTACACTCACAGATACGCAGTATTTT
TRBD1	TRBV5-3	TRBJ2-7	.	CARSQGQGSYEQYF	TGTGCCAGAAGCCAGGGACAGGGATCCTACGAGCAGTACTTC
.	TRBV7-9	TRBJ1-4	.	CASSPSGGAGEKLFF	TGTGCCAGCAGCCCTTCCGGGGGGGCTGGTGAAAAACTGTTTTTT
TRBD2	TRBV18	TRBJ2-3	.	CASSPIQGLASDTQYF	TGTGCCAGCTCACCTATCCAGGGACTAGCAAGTGATACGCAGTATTTT
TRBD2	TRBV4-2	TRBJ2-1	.	CASSQDWTSGGYNEQFF	TGTGCCAGCAGCCAAGATTGGACTAGCGGGGGTTACAATGAGCAGTTCTTC
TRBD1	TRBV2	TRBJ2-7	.	CANLRDRGGEQYF	TGTGCCAATCTCCGGGACAGGGGGGGCGAGCAGTACTTC
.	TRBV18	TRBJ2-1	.	CASSPHRDNEQFF	TGTGCCAGCTCACCGCACAGGGATAATGAGCAGTTCTTC
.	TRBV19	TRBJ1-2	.	CASSIGKGYGYTF	TGTGCCAGTAGTATTGGAAAAGGCTATGGCTACACCTTC
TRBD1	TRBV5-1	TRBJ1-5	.	CASSAGGNSNQPQHF	TGCGCCAGCAGCGCAGGGGGCAATAGCAATCAGCCCCAGCATTTT
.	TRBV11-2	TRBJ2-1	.	CASSPGRYNEQFF	TGTGCCAGCTCCCCGGGGAGATACAATGAGCAGTTCTTC
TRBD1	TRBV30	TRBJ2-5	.	CAWSQGAQETQYF	TGTGCCTGGAGTCAGGGGGCCCAAGAGACCCAGTACTTC
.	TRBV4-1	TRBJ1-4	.	CASSQVSGEKLFF	TGCGCCAGCAGCCAAGTCTCAGGGGAAAAACTGTTTTTT
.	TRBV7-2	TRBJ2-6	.	CASSLAGRTSGANVLTF	TGTGCCAGCAGCTTAGCGGGGCGGACCTCTGGGGCCAACGTCCTGACTTTC